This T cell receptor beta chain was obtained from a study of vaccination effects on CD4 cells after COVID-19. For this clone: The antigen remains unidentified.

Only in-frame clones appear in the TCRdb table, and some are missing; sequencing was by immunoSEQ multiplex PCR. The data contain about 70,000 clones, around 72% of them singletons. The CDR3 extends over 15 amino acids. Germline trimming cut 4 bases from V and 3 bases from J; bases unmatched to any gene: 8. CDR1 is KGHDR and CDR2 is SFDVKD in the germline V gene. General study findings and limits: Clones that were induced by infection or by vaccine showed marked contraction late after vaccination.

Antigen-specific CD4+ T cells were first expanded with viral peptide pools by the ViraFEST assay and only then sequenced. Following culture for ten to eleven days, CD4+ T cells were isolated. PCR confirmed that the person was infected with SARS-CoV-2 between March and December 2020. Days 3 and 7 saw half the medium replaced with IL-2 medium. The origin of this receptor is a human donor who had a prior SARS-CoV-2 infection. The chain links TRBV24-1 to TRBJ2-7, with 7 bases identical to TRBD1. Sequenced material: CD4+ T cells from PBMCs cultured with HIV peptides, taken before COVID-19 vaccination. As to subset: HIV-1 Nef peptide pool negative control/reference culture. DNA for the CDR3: TGTGCCACCAGTGACCCAAGACAGGGCGGCTACGAGCAGTACTTC. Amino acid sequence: CATSDPRQGGYEQYF.